This is a list of T cell receptor beta chains from one sample in a study of blood T cell repertoires in COVID-19. Measured with immunoSEQ multiplex PCR; TCRdb has only the in-frame clones, and not every one. The table records around 120,000 clones, roughly 79% of them present only once. Sequencing input: peripheral blood. The receptor set was obtained from a man between 65 and 85 years old with active or convalescent COVID-19. The CDR3 runs from the conserved cysteine through the conserved F or W. D genes are given only for firm matches. Size values are once, few and many counts, or a class for expanded clones, and some rows have none.

j_gene: TRBJ1-2; v_gene: TRBV19; len: 11; d_gene: .; abundance: .; CDR3nt: TGTGCCAGTAGAATCAGTAATGGCTACACCTTC; CDR3aa: CASRISNGYTF
j_gene: TRBJ1-2; v_gene: TRBV18; len: 16; d_gene: TRBD1; abundance: few; CDR3nt: TGTGCCAGCTCACCACCGGAGGGACAGGAATACTATGGCTACACCTTC; CDR3aa: CASSPPEGQEYYGYTF
j_gene: TRBJ1-2; v_gene: TRBV29-1; len: 12; d_gene: TRBD1; abundance: .; CDR3nt: TGCAGCGTGGGACAGGGGGCAGGAGGCTACACCTTC; CDR3aa: CSVGQGAGGYTF
j_gene: TRBJ1-1; v_gene: TRBV5-5; len: 13; d_gene: .; abundance: .; CDR3nt: TGTGCCAGCAGCTTTCAGCGGAAGACTGAAGCTTTCTTT; CDR3aa: CASSFQRKTEAFF
j_gene: TRBJ1-1; v_gene: TRBV7-9; len: 14; d_gene: .; abundance: .; CDR3nt: TGTGCCAGCAGCGCCCTACCCGGGGGCACTGAAGCTTTCTTT; CDR3aa: CASSALPGGTEAFF
j_gene: TRBJ2-2; v_gene: TRBV10-3; len: 14; d_gene: TRBD2; abundance: .; CDR3nt: TGTGCCATCAGTGAGCGGGGGGACACCGGGGAGCTGTTTTTT; CDR3aa: CAISERGDTGELFF
j_gene: TRBJ2-2; v_gene: TRBV3-1/TRBV3-2; len: 13; d_gene: .; abundance: once; CDR3nt: TGTGCCAGCAGTCAGGGTCGCACCGGGGAGCTGTTTTTT; CDR3aa: CASSQGRTGELFF
j_gene: TRBJ1-2; v_gene: TRBV12-3/TRBV12-4; len: 13; d_gene: .; abundance: .; CDR3nt: TGTGCCAGCAGTTTTGGTCCGGAGGGCGGCTACACCTTC; CDR3aa: CASSFGPEGGYTF
j_gene: TRBJ2-7; v_gene: TRBV29-1; len: 14; d_gene: TRBD1; abundance: .; CDR3nt: TGCAGCGTTGGAGGGGACAGGGGGCGTAACGAGCAGTACTTC; CDR3aa: CSVGGDRGRNEQYF
j_gene: TRBJ1-1; v_gene: TRBV7-9; len: 13; d_gene: TRBD1; abundance: .; CDR3nt: TGTGCCAGCAGCTTAGTGGGACAGGGAACGGCTTTCTTT; CDR3aa: CASSLVGQGTAFF
j_gene: TRBJ2-7; v_gene: TRBV5-1; len: 11; d_gene: .; abundance: few; CDR3nt: TGCGCCAGCAGCCCCGGGGACGAGCAGTACTTC; CDR3aa: CASSPGDEQYF
j_gene: TRBJ2-3; v_gene: TRBV12-2; len: 16; d_gene: .; abundance: .; CDR3nt: TGTGCAAGTCGCACTGGGACTAGCGGGACGACAGATACGCAGTATTTT; CDR3aa: CASRTGTSGTTDTQYF
j_gene: TRBJ1-2; v_gene: TRBV18; len: 13; d_gene: .; abundance: .; CDR3nt: TGTGCCAGCTCACCGCCACTGATCTATGGCTACACCTTC; CDR3aa: CASSPPLIYGYTF
j_gene: TRBJ2-2; v_gene: TRBV2; len: 16; d_gene: TRBD2; abundance: .; CDR3nt: TGTGCCAGCAGTCTCCTGGGACTAGGCAACACCGGGGAGCTGTTTTTT; CDR3aa: CASSLLGLGNTGELFF
j_gene: TRBJ2-2; v_gene: TRBV11-2; len: 14; d_gene: .; abundance: few; CDR3nt: TGTGCCAGCAGCTACAACAGGGTCACCGGGGAGCTGTTTTTT; CDR3aa: CASSYNRVTGELFF
j_gene: TRBJ2-2; v_gene: TRBV5-1; len: 15; d_gene: TRBD1; abundance: few; CDR3nt: TGCGCCAGCACCCCCGACAGGGCTTCCACCGGGGAGCTGTTTTTT; CDR3aa: CASTPDRASTGELFF
j_gene: TRBJ1-2; v_gene: TRBV12-3/TRBV12-4; len: 13; d_gene: .; abundance: .; CDR3nt: TGTGCCAGCAGCGTCGACAGAAACTATGGCTACACCTTC; CDR3aa: CASSVDRNYGYTF
j_gene: TRBJ1-2; v_gene: TRBV5-6; len: 14; d_gene: TRBD1; abundance: .; CDR3nt: TGTGCCAGCAGCTCGACGGGACAGTCCTATGGCTACACCTTC; CDR3aa: CASSSTGQSYGYTF
j_gene: TRBJ2-3; v_gene: TRBV4-2; len: 16; d_gene: .; abundance: many; CDR3nt: TGTGCCAGCAGCCAAGTGGTTGGGGGGGCATCAGATACGCAGTATTTT; CDR3aa: CASSQVVGGASDTQYF
j_gene: TRBJ2-7; v_gene: TRBV5-6; len: 12; d_gene: .; abundance: .; CDR3nt: TGTGCCAGCAGCTTGGTCGGCTACGAGCAGTACTTC; CDR3aa: CASSLVGYEQYF
j_gene: TRBJ1-6; v_gene: TRBV6-5; len: 12; d_gene: .; abundance: .; CDR3nt: TGTGCCAGCAACCTCCGGGAAACTGCCCTCCACTTT; CDR3aa: CASNLRETALHF
j_gene: TRBJ1-5; v_gene: TRBV6-2/TRBV6-3; len: 15; d_gene: .; abundance: .; CDR3nt: TGTGCCAGCAGTCGAAGCGGGAATAGCAATCAGCCCCAGCATTTT; CDR3aa: CASSRSGNSNQPQHF
j_gene: TRBJ2-7; v_gene: TRBV7-9; len: 12; d_gene: .; abundance: .; CDR3nt: TGTGCCAGCAGAGTAGGGGGCTACGAGCAGTACTTC; CDR3aa: CASRVGGYEQYF
j_gene: TRBJ1-4; v_gene: TRBV30; len: 11; d_gene: .; abundance: .; CDR3nt: TGTGCCGCGGGCGGTAATGAAAAACTGTTTTTT; CDR3aa: CAAGGNEKLFF
j_gene: TRBJ2-3; v_gene: TRBV18; len: 17; d_gene: TRBD2; abundance: .; CDR3nt: TGTGCCAGCTCACCACTTTCCGCTAGCGGATTTGCAGATACGCAGTATTTT; CDR3aa: CASSPLSASGFADTQYF
j_gene: TRBJ2-2; v_gene: TRBV10-3; len: 14; d_gene: .; abundance: .; CDR3nt: TGTGCCACCCCGACAGGCGCGAACACCGGGGAGCTGTTTTTT; CDR3aa: CATPTGANTGELFF
j_gene: TRBJ1-2; v_gene: TRBV7-2; len: 16; d_gene: TRBD1; abundance: .; CDR3nt: TGTGCCAGCAGCCCCAGGCCAGACAGGGTCGACTATGGCTACACCTTC; CDR3aa: CASSPRPDRVDYGYTF
j_gene: TRBJ2-5; v_gene: TRBV14; len: 17; d_gene: .; abundance: .; CDR3nt: TGTGCCAGCAGCCAATGGCAGGGTGAAGGGATACAAGAGACCCAGTACTTC; CDR3aa: CASSQWQGEGIQETQYF
j_gene: TRBJ1-5; v_gene: TRBV28; len: 13; d_gene: .; abundance: .; CDR3nt: TGTGCCACTCTCCCAGGAATGAATCAGCCCCAGCATTTT; CDR3aa: CATLPGMNQPQHF
j_gene: TRBJ2-7; v_gene: TRBV7-2; len: 14; d_gene: TRBD2; abundance: .; CDR3nt: TGTGCCAGCAGCCCCGGGCCGGGGGGGAACGAGCAGTACTTC; CDR3aa: CASSPGPGGNEQYF
j_gene: TRBJ2-1; v_gene: TRBV5-1; len: 16; d_gene: TRBD2; abundance: .; CDR3nt: TGCGCCAGCAGCCCCCCGGGACTACAATCCTACAATGAGCAGTTCTTC; CDR3aa: CASSPPGLQSYNEQFF
j_gene: TRBJ2-4; v_gene: TRBV27; len: 17; d_gene: TRBD1; abundance: .; CDR3nt: TGTGCCAGCAGTGTCCCACAGGGGGTGCTAGCCAAAAACATTCAGTACTTC; CDR3aa: CASSVPQGVLAKNIQYF
j_gene: TRBJ2-7; v_gene: TRBV4-2; len: 15; d_gene: TRBD1; abundance: .; CDR3nt: TGTGCCAGCAGCCAAGAAGACAGGGGGAGGTACGAGCAGTACTTC; CDR3aa: CASSQEDRGRYEQYF
j_gene: TRBJ2-1; v_gene: TRBV25-1; len: 17; d_gene: TRBD2; abundance: .; CDR3nt: TGTGCCAGCAGTGAATTTGAGGGACTAGCGGGAGGGGATGAGCAGTTCTTC; CDR3aa: CASSEFEGLAGGDEQFF
j_gene: TRBJ1-1; v_gene: TRBV6-6; len: 15; d_gene: TRBD1; abundance: .; CDR3nt: TGTGCCGTTCGTGCAGGGGGTATGGGCGGCACTGAAGCTTTCTTT; CDR3aa: CAVRAGGMGGTEAFF
j_gene: TRBJ1-5; v_gene: TRBV19; len: 14; d_gene: TRBD1; abundance: .; CDR3nt: TGTGCCAGTAGGTCCAGGGGGAGCGATCAGCCCCAGCATTTT; CDR3aa: CASRSRGSDQPQHF
j_gene: TRBJ2-1; v_gene: TRBV5-6; len: 18; d_gene: TRBD2; abundance: .; CDR3nt: TGTGCCAGCAGCTTGGAAGGTTTGCGCCTAGCGGGCAACAATGAGCAGTTCTTC; CDR3aa: CASSLEGLRLAGNNEQFF
j_gene: TRBJ2-3; v_gene: TRBV5-1; len: 14; d_gene: TRBD1; abundance: .; CDR3nt: TGCGCCAGCACAACCGGACAGGGAACAGATACGCAGTATTTT; CDR3aa: CASTTGQGTDTQYF
j_gene: TRBJ1-5; v_gene: TRBV18; len: 14; d_gene: .; abundance: .; CDR3nt: TGTGCCAGCTCACGACAGTCAGGAGATCAGCCCCAGCATTTT; CDR3aa: CASSRQSGDQPQHF
j_gene: TRBJ2-1; v_gene: TRBV11-2; len: 16; d_gene: .; abundance: .; CDR3nt: TGTGCCAGCAGCTCCATGGGGGGGGCCTCCTACAATGAGCAGTTCTTC; CDR3aa: CASSSMGGASYNEQFF
j_gene: TRBJ2-3; v_gene: TRBV5-1; len: 17; d_gene: TRBD2; abundance: .; CDR3nt: TGCGCCAGCAGCAGATTAGCGGGGGGCATTATCACAGATACGCAGTATTTT; CDR3aa: CASSRLAGGIITDTQYF
j_gene: TRBJ2-1; v_gene: TRBV11-2; len: 15; d_gene: TRBD1; abundance: .; CDR3nt: TGTGCCAGCAGCTTAGGGACAGGTTCCTACAATGAGCAGTTCTTC; CDR3aa: CASSLGTGSYNEQFF
j_gene: TRBJ2-3; v_gene: TRBV5-1; len: 15; d_gene: .; abundance: .; CDR3nt: TGCGCCAGCAGCTTGGGTACAACAAGCACAGATACGCAGTATTTT; CDR3aa: CASSLGTTSTDTQYF
j_gene: TRBJ2-2; v_gene: TRBV18; len: 15; d_gene: TRBD2; abundance: .; CDR3nt: TGTGCCAGCTCACCTCTAGGCGGGAGAACCGGGGAGCTGTTTTTT; CDR3aa: CASSPLGGRTGELFF
j_gene: TRBJ2-1; v_gene: TRBV11-2; len: 14; d_gene: .; abundance: .; CDR3nt: TGTGCCAGCAGTCTGGGGGCCCGATACAATGAGCAGTTCTTC; CDR3aa: CASSLGARYNEQFF
j_gene: TRBJ2-7; v_gene: TRBV6-5; len: 15; d_gene: TRBD2; abundance: .; CDR3nt: TGTGCCAGCAGCCCGCTGCCGGGGGGAACCTACGAGCAGTACTTC; CDR3aa: CASSPLPGGTYEQYF
j_gene: TRBJ1-3; v_gene: TRBV30; len: 16; d_gene: .; abundance: .; CDR3nt: TGTGCCTGGAGTGTAGGACAGCCAAGCTCTGGAAACACCATATATTTT; CDR3aa: CAWSVGQPSSGNTIYF
j_gene: TRBJ2-2; v_gene: TRBV3-1/TRBV3-2; len: 16; d_gene: TRBD2; abundance: .; CDR3nt: TGTGCCAGCAACCCAAGTCAGGGACTAGAGGCCGGGGAGCTGTTTTTT; CDR3aa: CASNPSQGLEAGELFF
j_gene: TRBJ1-1; v_gene: TRBV11-3; len: 13; d_gene: .; abundance: .; CDR3nt: TGTGCCAGCAGCCCGGGACAGAACACTGAAGCTTTCTTT; CDR3aa: CASSPGQNTEAFF
j_gene: TRBJ2-5; v_gene: TRBV5-1; len: 16; d_gene: TRBD2; abundance: .; CDR3nt: TGCGCCAGCAGCGCCCCGTTGGCGGGGGGCCAAGAGACCCAGTACTTC; CDR3aa: CASSAPLAGGQETQYF
j_gene: TRBJ1-6; v_gene: TRBV4-1; len: 17; d_gene: TRBD1; abundance: once; CDR3nt: TGCGCCAGCAGCCACACTCGGGACAGGGGGTATAATTCACCCCTCCACTTT; CDR3aa: CASSHTRDRGYNSPLHF
j_gene: TRBJ1-1; v_gene: TRBV7-9; len: 14; d_gene: TRBD1; abundance: .; CDR3nt: TGTGCCAGCAGCTCCTCAGGGGGCGGAACTGAAGCTTTCTTT; CDR3aa: CASSSSGGGTEAFF
j_gene: TRBJ1-1; v_gene: TRBV23-1; len: 19; d_gene: .; abundance: .; CDR3nt: TGCGCCAGCAGTCAGTCGAAACAGGGTAACATCGGACGGGACACTGAAGCTTTCTTT; CDR3aa: CASSQSKQGNIGRDTEAFF